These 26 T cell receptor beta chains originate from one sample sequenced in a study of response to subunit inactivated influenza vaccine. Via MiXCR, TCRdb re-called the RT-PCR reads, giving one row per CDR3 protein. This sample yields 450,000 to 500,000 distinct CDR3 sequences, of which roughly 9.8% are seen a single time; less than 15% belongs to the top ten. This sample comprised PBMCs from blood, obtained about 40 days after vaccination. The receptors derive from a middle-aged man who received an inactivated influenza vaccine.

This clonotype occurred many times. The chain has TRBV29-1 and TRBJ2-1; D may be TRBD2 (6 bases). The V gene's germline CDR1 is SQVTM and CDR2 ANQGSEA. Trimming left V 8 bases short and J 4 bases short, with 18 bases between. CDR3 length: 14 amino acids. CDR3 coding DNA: TGCAGCACCCTCCGGGGAGGCGTATACAATGAGCAGTTCTTC. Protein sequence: CSTLRGGVYNEQFF.

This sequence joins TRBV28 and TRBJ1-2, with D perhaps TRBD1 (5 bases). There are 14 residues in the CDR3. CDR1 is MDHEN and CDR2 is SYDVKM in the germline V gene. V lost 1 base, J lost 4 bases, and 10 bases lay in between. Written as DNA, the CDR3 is TGTGCCAGCAGTTTATTGAACGGGGGCTATGGCTACACCTTC. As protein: CASSLLNGGYGYTF.

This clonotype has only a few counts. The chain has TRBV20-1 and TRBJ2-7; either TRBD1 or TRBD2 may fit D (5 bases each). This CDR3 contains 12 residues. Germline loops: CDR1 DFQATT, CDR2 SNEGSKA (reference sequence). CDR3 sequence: CSTGPPRSEQYF. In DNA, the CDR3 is TGCAGCACGGGACCCCCTCGGAGCGAGCAGTACTTC.

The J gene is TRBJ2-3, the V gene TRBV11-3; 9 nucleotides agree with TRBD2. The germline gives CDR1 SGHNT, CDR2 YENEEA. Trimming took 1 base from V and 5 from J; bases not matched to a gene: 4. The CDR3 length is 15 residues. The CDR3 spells CASSLGGGRVDTQYF. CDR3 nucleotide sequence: TGTGCCAGCAGCTTAGGCGGCGGGAGGGTAGATACGCAGTATTTT.

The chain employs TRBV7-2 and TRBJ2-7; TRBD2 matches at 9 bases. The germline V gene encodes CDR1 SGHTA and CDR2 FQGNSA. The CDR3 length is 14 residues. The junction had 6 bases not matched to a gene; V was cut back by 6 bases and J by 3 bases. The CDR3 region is CASRQTSGFYEQYF. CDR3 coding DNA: TGTGCCAGCAGGCAAACTAGCGGGTTCTACGAGCAGTACTTC.

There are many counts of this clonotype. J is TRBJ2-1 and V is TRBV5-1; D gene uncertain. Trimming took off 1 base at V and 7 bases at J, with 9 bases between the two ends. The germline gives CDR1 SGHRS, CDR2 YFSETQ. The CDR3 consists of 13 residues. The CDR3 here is CASSLLGVNEQFF. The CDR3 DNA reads TGCGCCAGCAGCTTGCTTGGGGTTAATGAGCAGTTCTTC.

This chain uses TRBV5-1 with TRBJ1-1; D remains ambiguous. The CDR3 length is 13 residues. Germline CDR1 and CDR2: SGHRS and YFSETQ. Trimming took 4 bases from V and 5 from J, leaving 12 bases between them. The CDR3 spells CASSLNKKTEAFF. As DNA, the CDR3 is TGCGCCAGCAGCCTCAATAAGAAAACTGAAGCTTTCTTT.

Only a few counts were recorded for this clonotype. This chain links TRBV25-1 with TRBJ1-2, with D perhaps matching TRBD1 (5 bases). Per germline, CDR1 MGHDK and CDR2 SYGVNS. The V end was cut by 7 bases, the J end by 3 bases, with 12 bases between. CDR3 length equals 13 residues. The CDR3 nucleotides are TGTGCCAGCAAGGATGGGGGTGACTATGGCTACACCTTC. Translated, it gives CASKDGGDYGYTF.

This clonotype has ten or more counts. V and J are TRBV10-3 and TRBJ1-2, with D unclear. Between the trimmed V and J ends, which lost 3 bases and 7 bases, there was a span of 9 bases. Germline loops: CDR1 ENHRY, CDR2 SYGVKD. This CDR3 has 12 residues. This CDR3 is CAISERDSGYTF. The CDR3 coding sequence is TGTGCCATCAGTGAAAGGGATTCTGGCTACACCTTC.

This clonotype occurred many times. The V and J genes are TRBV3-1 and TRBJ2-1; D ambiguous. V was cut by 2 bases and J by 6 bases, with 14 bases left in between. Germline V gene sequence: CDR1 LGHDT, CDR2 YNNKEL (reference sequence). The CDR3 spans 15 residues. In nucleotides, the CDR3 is TGTGCCAGCAGCCAATTGGCCGCGCGGATCAATGAGCAGTTCTTC. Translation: CASSQLAARINEQFF.

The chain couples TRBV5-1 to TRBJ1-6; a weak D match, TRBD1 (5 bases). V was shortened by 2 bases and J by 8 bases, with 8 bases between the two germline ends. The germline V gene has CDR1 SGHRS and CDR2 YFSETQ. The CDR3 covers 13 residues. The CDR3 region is CASSFWGDSPLHF. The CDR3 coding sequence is TGCGCCAGCAGCTTCTGGGGCGATTCACCCCTCCACTTT.

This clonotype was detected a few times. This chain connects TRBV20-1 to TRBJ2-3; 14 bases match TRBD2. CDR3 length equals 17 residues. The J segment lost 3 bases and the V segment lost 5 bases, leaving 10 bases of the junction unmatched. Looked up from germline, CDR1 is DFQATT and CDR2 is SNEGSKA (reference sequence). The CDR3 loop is CSAPTSGRAGGTDTQYF. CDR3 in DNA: TGCAGTGCTCCGACTAGCGGGAGGGCCGGGGGGACAGATACGCAGTATTTT.

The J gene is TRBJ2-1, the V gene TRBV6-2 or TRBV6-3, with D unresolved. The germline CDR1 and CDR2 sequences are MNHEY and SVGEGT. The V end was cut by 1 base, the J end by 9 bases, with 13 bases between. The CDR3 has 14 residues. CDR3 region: CASSYFRAVGEQFF. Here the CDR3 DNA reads TGTGCCAGCAGTTACTTTCGTGCAGTCGGTGAGCAGTTCTTC.

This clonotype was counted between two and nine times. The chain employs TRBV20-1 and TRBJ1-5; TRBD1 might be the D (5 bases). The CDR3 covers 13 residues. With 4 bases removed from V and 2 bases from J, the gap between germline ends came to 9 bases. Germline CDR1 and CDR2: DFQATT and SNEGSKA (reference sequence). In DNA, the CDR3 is TGCAGTGCTACCGACAGTGGCAATCAGCCCCAGCATTTT. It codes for CSATDSGNQPQHF.

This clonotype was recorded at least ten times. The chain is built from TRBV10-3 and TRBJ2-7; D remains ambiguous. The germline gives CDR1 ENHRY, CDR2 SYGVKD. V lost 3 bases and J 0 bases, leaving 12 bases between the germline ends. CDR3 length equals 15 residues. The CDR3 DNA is TGTGCCATCAGTGACGTCCAGCAAGGCTCCTACGAGCAGTACTTC. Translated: CAISDVQQGSYEQYF.

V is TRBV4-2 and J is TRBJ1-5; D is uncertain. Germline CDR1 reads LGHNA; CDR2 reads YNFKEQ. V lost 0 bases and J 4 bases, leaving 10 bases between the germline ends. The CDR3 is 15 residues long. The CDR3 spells CASSQEVAGNQPQHF. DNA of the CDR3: TGTGCCAGCAGCCAAGAAGTGGCGGGGAATCAGCCCCAGCATTTT.

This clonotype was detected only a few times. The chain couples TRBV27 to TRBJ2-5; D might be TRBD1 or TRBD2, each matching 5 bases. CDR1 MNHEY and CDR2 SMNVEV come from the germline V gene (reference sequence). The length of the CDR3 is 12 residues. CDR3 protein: CGTGANQETQYF. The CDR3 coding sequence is TGTGGCACCGGGGCTAACCAAGAGACCCAGTACTTC.

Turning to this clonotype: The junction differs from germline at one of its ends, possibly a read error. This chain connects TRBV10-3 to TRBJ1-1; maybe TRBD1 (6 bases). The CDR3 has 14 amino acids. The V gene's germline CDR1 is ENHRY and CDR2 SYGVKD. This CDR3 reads CAVRGSRLDTEAFF. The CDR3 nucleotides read TGTGCCGTCAGGGGTTCGCGCCTGGACACTGAAGCTTTCTTT.

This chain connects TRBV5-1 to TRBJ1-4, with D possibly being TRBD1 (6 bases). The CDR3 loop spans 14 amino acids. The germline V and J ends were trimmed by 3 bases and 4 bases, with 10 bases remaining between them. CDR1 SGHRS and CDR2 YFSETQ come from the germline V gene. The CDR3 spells CASSSRDINEKLFF. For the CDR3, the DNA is TGCGCCAGCAGCTCACGGGACATTAATGAAAAACTGTTTTTT. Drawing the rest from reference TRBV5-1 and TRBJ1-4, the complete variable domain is KAGVTQTPRYLIKTRGQQVTLSCSPISGHRSVSWYQQTPGQGLQFLFEYFSETQRNKGNFPGRFSGRQFSNSRSEMNVSTLELGDSALYLCASSSRDINEKLFFGSGTQLSVL.

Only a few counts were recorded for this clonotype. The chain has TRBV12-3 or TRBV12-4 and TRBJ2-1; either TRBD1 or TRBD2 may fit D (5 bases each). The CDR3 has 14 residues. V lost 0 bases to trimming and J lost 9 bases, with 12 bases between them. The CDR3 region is CASSLALGTGEQFF. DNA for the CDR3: TGTGCCAGCAGTTTAGCGCTGGGGACGGGTGAGCAGTTCTTC.

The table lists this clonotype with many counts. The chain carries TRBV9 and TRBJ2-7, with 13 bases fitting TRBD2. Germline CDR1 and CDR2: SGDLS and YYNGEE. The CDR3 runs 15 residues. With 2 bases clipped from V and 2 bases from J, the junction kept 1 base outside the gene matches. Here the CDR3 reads CASSVTSGRAYEQYF. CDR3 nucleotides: TGTGCCAGCAGCGTCACTAGCGGGAGGGCCTACGAGCAGTACTTC.

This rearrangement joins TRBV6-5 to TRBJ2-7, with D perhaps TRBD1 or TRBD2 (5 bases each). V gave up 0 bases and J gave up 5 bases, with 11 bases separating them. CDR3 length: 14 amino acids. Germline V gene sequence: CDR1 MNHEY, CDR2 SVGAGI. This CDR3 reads CASSYSRGTHEQYF. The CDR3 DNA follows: TGTGCCAGCAGTTACTCTAGAGGGACCCACGAGCAGTACTTC.

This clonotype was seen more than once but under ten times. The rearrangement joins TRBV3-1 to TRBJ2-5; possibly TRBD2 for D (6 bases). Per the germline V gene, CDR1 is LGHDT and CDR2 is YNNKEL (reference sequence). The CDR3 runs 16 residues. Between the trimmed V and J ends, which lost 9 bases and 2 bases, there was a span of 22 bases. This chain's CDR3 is CARSGGTDRLQETQYF. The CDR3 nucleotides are TGTGCCAGATCTGGGGGGACCGACCGGCTACAAGAGACCCAGTACTTC.

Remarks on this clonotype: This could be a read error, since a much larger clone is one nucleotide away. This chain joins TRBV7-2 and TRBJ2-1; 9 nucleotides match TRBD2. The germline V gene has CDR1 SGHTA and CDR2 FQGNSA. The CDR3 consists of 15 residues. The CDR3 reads CASSLDPAGGNVQFF. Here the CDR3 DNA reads TGTGCCAGCAGCTTAGACCCGGCGGGGGGGAATGTGCAGTTCTTC.

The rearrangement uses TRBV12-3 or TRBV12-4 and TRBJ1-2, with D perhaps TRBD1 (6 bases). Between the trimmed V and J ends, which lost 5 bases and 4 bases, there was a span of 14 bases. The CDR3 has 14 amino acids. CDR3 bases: TGTGCCAGCAGTCCAACAGGGTTTCCCTATGGCTACACCTTC. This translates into CASSPTGFPYGYTF.

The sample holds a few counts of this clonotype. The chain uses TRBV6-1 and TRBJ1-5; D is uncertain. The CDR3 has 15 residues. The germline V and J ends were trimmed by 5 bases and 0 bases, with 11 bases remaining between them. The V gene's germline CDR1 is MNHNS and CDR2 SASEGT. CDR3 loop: CASSRTVYSNQPQHF. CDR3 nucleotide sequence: TGTGCCAGCAGTCGGACCGTTTATAGCAATCAGCCCCAGCATTTT.